A selection of T cell receptor beta chains follows, all from one sample in a study of blood T cell repertoires in COVID-19. Profiling relied on immunoSEQ multiplex PCR, and the TCRdb table lists in-frame clones only, not all of them. The table has 70,000 to 95,000 clones, roughly 89% seen once. Input material: peripheral blood. Receptors originate from a woman aged 80 or over with active COVID-19. Each CDR3 is given with its conserved first and last residue. D genes are given only for firm matches. Clone sizes are given selectively: once, few, many, or a class where the clone is expanded.

TRBV7-2	-	16	TRBD2	TRBJ2-1	CASSLKRGLSYNEQFF	TGTGCCAGCAGCTTAAAGCGGGGGCTCAGCTACAATGAGCAGTTCTTC
TRBV20-1	-	18	TRBD2	TRBJ2-5	CSAIDGTSGDRRSETQYF	TGCAGTGCTATTGACGGGACTAGCGGGGACCGCAGATCAGAGACCCAGTACTTC
TRBV10-3	-	14	TRBD1	TRBJ2-1	CAISEPRQGNEQFF	TGTGCCATCAGTGAGCCACGACAGGGCAATGAGCAGTTCTTC
TRBV28	-	14	-	TRBJ1-5	CASRGAELNQPQHF	TGTGCCAGCAGAGGGGCCGAGCTCAATCAGCCCCAGCATTTT
TRBV19	-	14	-	TRBJ1-1	CASSEPRANTEAFF	TGTGCCAGTAGTGAACCCAGGGCGAACACTGAAGCTTTCTTT
TRBV23-1	-	16	-	TRBJ2-3	CASSHLGTVPQDTQYF	TGCGCCAGCAGTCACCTCGGGACTGTGCCCCAAGATACGCAGTATTTT
TRBV7-2	-	16	-	TRBJ2-5	CASSLWLGGGEETQYF	TGTGCCAGCAGCTTATGGTTGGGTGGCGGAGAAGAGACCCAGTACTTC
TRBV5-1	-	16	-	TRBJ2-7	CASSENTGDSSYEQYF	TGCGCCAGCAGCGAGAATACAGGGGACTCCTCCTACGAGCAGTACTTC
TRBV11-2	few	15	-	TRBJ1-6	CASSLDSLYNSPLHF	TGTGCCAGCAGCTTAGACAGTCTTTATAATTCACCCCTCCACTTT
TRBV12-3/TRBV12-4	-	13	-	TRBJ2-5	CASSSGAGETQYF	TGTGCCAGCAGTTCTGGGGCAGGAGAGACCCAGTACTTC
TRBV9	-	13	-	TRBJ2-5	CASNPGNQETQYF	TGTGCCAGCAATCCCGGGAACCAAGAGACCCAGTACTTC
TRBV11-2	-	16	-	TRBJ2-2	CASSPDAGLNTGELFF	TGTGCCAGCAGCCCCGACGCGGGATTAAACACCGGGGAGCTGTTTTTT
TRBV3-1/TRBV3-2	once	14	TRBD2	TRBJ2-1	CASSLGLAGNGGFF	TGTGCCAGCAGCTTAGGACTAGCGGGAAATGGTGGGTTCTTC
TRBV5-1	once	16	TRBD1	TRBJ2-2	CASSFRTGANTGELFF	TGCGCCAGCAGCTTCCGAACAGGGGCGAACACCGGGGAGCTGTTTTTT
TRBV16	once	14	-	TRBJ2-3	CASSQLFSTDTQYF	TGTGCCAGCAGCCAATTGTTTTCAACAGATACGCAGTATTTT
TRBV19	-	13	-	TRBJ1-5	CASSIKGDQPQHF	TGTGCCAGTAGTATAAAGGGGGACCAGCCCCAGCATTTT
TRBV11-2	-	15	TRBD1	TRBJ2-3	CASSARQGGTDTQYF	TGTGCCAGCAGCGCTAGACAGGGGGGAACAGATACGCAGTATTTT
TRBV27	-	14	TRBD2	TRBJ2-5	CASSLSRGGETQYF	TGTGCCAGCAGTTTATCTCGGGGGGGAGAGACCCAGTACTTC
TRBV5-6	-	13	TRBD1	TRBJ2-7	CASSGTGYLEQYF	TGTGCCAGCAGTGGGACAGGGTATCTCGAGCAGTACTTC
TRBV15	-	14	-	TRBJ1-2	CATSRDPSGNGYTF	TGTGCCACCAGCAGAGATCCTTCAGGAAATGGCTACACCTTC
TRBV7-2	-	16	TRBD2	TRBJ2-1	CASSFLRLAGNNEQFF	TGTGCCAGCAGCTTTCTCAGGCTAGCGGGAAATAATGAGCAGTTCTTC
TRBV5-1	-	14	TRBD1	TRBJ2-3	CASTLDRGADTQYF	TGCGCCAGCACCTTGGACAGGGGGGCAGATACGCAGTATTTT
TRBV7-9	-	15	TRBD2	TRBJ2-2	CASSVNSGSTGELFF	TGTGCCAGCAGCGTCAATAGCGGGAGTACCGGGGAGCTGTTTTTT
TRBV6-5	-	15	-	TRBJ1-4	CASSRSLRTNEKLFF	TGTGCCAGCAGCAGGTCCCTAAGGACTAATGAAAAACTGTTTTTT
TRBV18	-	16	TRBD1	TRBJ1-5	CASSPMGQGAGQPQHF	TGTGCCAGCTCACCGATGGGACAGGGGGCCGGTCAGCCCCAGCATTTT
TRBV6-2/TRBV6-3	-	14	TRBD1	TRBJ1-1	CASSTHRGATEAFF	TGTGCCAGCAGTACACACAGGGGTGCCACTGAAGCTTTCTTT
TRBV10-3	-	13	-	TRBJ2-7	CAISEIQGYEQYF	TGTGCCATCAGTGAGATACAGGGATACGAGCAGTACTTC
TRBV3-1/TRBV3-2	-	16	TRBD2	TRBJ2-3	CASSHGLDDPTDTQYF	TGTGCCAGCAGCCACGGACTAGACGATCCCACAGATACGCAGTATTTT
TRBV7-9	-	16	-	TRBJ2-7	CASSPQGGVSLYEQYF	TGTGCCAGCAGCCCACAAGGAGGGGTCAGCCTTTACGAGCAGTACTTC
TRBV24-1	once	15	-	TRBJ2-5	CATSDLTGFQETQYF	TGTGCCACCAGTGATTTGACAGGGTTCCAAGAGACCCAGTACTTC
TRBV6-2/TRBV6-3	once	15	-	TRBJ1-6	CASSSHQRDNSPLHF	TGTGCCAGCAGCTCCCACCAGCGGGATAATTCACCCCTCCACTTT
TRBV19	-	19	-	TRBJ2-1	CASSTPPSEVGWRYNEQFF	TGTGCCAGTAGTACCCCACCCTCGGAGGTGGGGTGGAGGTACAATGAGCAGTTCTTC
TRBV15	-	16	-	TRBJ1-5	CATSRIAGVSNQPQHF	TGTGCCACCAGCAGAATCGCGGGGGTTAGCAATCAGCCCCAGCATTTT
TRBV5-1	-	12	-	TRBJ2-7	CASSSTGYEQYF	TGCGCCAGCAGCTCTACAGGCTACGAGCAGTACTTC
TRBV7-9	-	16	TRBD2	TRBJ2-3	CASSLGLAGDTDTQYF	TGTGCCAGCAGCTTAGGACTAGCGGGAGACACAGATACGCAGTATTTT
TRBV12-3/TRBV12-4	-	13	TRBD2	TRBJ2-7	CASSLAGGIEQYF	TGTGCCAGCAGTTTAGCGGGAGGGATAGAGCAGTACTTC
TRBV7-6	medium-sized	14	TRBD1	TRBJ1-4	CASSRTGADEKLFF	TGTGCCAGCAGCAGAACAGGGGCGGACGAAAAACTGTTTTTT
TRBV28	-	15	TRBD1	TRBJ2-1	CASSDRGRSYNEQFF	TGTGCCAGCAGTGACAGGGGTCGGTCCTACAATGAGCAGTTCTTC
TRBV28	-	17	TRBD1	TRBJ1-6	CASSSRDRGSYNSPLHF	TGTGCCAGCAGTTCCCGGGACAGGGGTTCCTATAATTCACCCCTCCACTTT
TRBV6-2/TRBV6-3	-	13	TRBD1	TRBJ2-7	CASSRGQPGEQYF	TGTGCCAGCAGCCGGGGACAGCCGGGCGAGCAGTACTTC
TRBV9	few	15	TRBD2	TRBJ2-2	CASSATGGNTGELFF	TGTGCCAGCAGCGCGACGGGAGGGAACACCGGGGAGCTGTTTTTT
TRBV30	-	13	-	TRBJ1-5	CAWSQRQDQPQHF	TGTGCCTGGAGTCAGCGGCAGGATCAGCCCCAGCATTTT
TRBV7-9	-	16	-	TRBJ1-1	CASSLLLEGLDTEAFF	TGTGCCAGCAGCTTATTGCTTGAGGGTTTGGACACTGAAGCTTTCTTT
TRBV30	-	12	-	TRBJ1-2	CAWSRGLYGYTF	TGTGCCTGGAGTCGGGGACTTTATGGCTACACCTTC
TRBV5-1	-	16	-	TRBJ2-3	CASSLGAPLSTDTQYF	TGCGCCAGCAGCTTGGGAGCACCTTTGAGCACAGATACGCAGTATTTT
TRBV28	-	15	TRBD2	TRBJ2-7	CASSFVLAGATEQYF	TGTGCCAGCAGTTTTGTGCTAGCGGGAGCCACGGAGCAGTACTTC
TRBV6-2/TRBV6-3	-	14	-	TRBJ2-3	CASSLPYAGDTQYF	TGTGCCAGCAGCCTACCTTATGCGGGTGATACGCAGTATTTT
TRBV5-6	-	16	TRBD2	TRBJ2-1	CASSSLGSGRGNEQFF	TGTGCCAGCAGCTCCCTGGGAAGCGGGAGGGGCAATGAGCAGTTCTTC
TRBV6-2/TRBV6-3	-	17	TRBD1	TRBJ2-7	CASSYLYLGTGPYEQYF	TGTGCCAGCAGTTACCTATACCTCGGGACAGGCCCCTACGAGCAGTACTTC
TRBV5-5	-	17	TRBD1	TRBJ1-1	CASSLLPNRDSNTEAFF	TGTGCCAGCAGCCTGTTACCAAACCGGGACAGCAACACTGAAGCTTTCTTT
TRBV5-1	-	18	-	TRBJ2-3	CASSFTAGLKLFTDTQYF	TGCGCCAGCAGCTTCACCGCGGGACTTAAATTATTCACAGATACGCAGTATTTT
TRBV18	-	13	-	TRBJ2-7	CASSRGQTYEQYF	TGTGCCAGCTCACGGGGACAAACTTACGAGCAGTACTTC
TRBV5-4	-	17	TRBD1	TRBJ2-2	CASSSARDRGPTGELFF	TGTGCCAGCAGCTCCGCCCGGGACAGGGGACCAACCGGGGAGCTGTTTTTT
TRBV5-6	-	16	-	TRBJ2-1	CASSSLAQLTYNEQFF	TGTGCCAGCAGCTCCCTAGCCCAACTAACCTACAATGAGCAGTTCTTC
TRBV9	-	16	TRBD2	TRBJ2-2	CASSVASGPSTGELFF	TGTGCCAGCAGCGTAGCTAGCGGGCCGAGCACCGGGGAGCTGTTTTTT
TRBV28	-	15	TRBD1	TRBJ1-5	CASRGTGVSNQPQHF	TGTGCCAGCAGGGGGACAGGGGTAAGCAATCAGCCCCAGCATTTT
TRBV2	-	16	-	TRBJ2-1	CASREIEGGTYNEQFF	TGTGCCAGCAGAGAAATCGAGGGAGGTACCTACAATGAGCAGTTCTTC
TRBV19	-	17	-	TRBJ2-2	CASSIRRGQGNTGELFF	TGTGCCAGTAGTATTAGGAGGGGCCAGGGGAACACCGGGGAGCTGTTTTTT
TRBV7-8	-	16	TRBD2	TRBJ2-3	CASSLAVAGEGDTQYF	TGTGCCAGCAGCTTAGCGGTAGCGGGAGAGGGAGATACGCAGTATTTT
TRBV19	-	15	-	TRBJ1-5	CASSRVGGGNQPQHF	TGTGCCAGTAGTAGAGTGGGAGGGGGCAATCAGCCCCAGCATTTT